This passage covers 8 T cell receptor beta chains from one sample sequenced in a study of T cell responses to AZD1222 COVID-19 vaccine. Assay used: immunoSEQ multiplex PCR; TCRdb lists only in-frame clones, some missing. The sample holds 140,000 to 150,000 clones; around 92% are singletons and the top ten take roughly 12%. Sequencing used peripheral blood, obtained after recovery from COVID-19. The receptor set was obtained from an adult who had recovered from COVID-19.

This chain links TRBV7-9 with TRBJ2-7; D is perhaps TRBD1 (6 bases). This CDR3 contains 14 residues. The germline V and J ends were trimmed by 1 base and 4 bases, with 11 bases remaining between them. The V gene's germline CDR1 is SEHNR and CDR2 FQNEAQ (reference sequence). CDR3 in DNA: TGTGCCAGCAGCTTAGGGGGGCCCTCTTACGAGCAGTACTTC. Its translation: CASSLGGPSYEQYF.

The V call is TRBV18, the J call TRBJ2-1; 7 bases fit TRBD2. The CDR3 has 14 residues. Germline V gene lookup returns CDR1 KGHSH and CDR2 LQKENI. The V segment lost 6 bases and the J segment 6 bases; nucleotides outside the gene matches: 8. The DNA of the CDR3 is TGTGCCAGCTCGTCCGGACTAGAGCTCAATGAGCAGTTCTTC. As protein: CASSSGLELNEQFF.

The chain joins TRBV11-1 to TRBJ2-5; 10 nucleotides align to TRBD2. The CDR3 contains 14 residues. Germline CDR1 is SGHAT and CDR2 is FQDESV (reference sequence). Losses at the gene ends were 5 bases for V and 7 bases for J; bases not matched to a gene: 7. This CDR3 reads CASSGGLAAGTQYF. CDR3 coding DNA: TGTGCCAGCAGCGGAGGACTAGCGGCCGGGACCCAGTACTTC.

The gene calls are TRBV28 and TRBJ1-2; 7 positions agree with TRBD1. Germline V gene sequence: CDR1 MDHEN, CDR2 SYDVKM. With V trimmed by 3 bases and J by 2 bases, 3 bases remained unmatched. The CDR3 is made up of 14 amino acids. Here the CDR3 DNA reads TGTGCCAGCAGTTTCTGGGACAGAAACTATGGCTACACCTTC. Amino acid sequence: CASSFWDRNYGYTF.

The V and J genes are TRBV4-1 and TRBJ1-1; the D is unclear. The CDR3 covers 13 residues. The V end was cut by 10 bases, the J end by 4 bases, with 16 bases between. CDR1 is MGHRA and CDR2 is YSYEKL in the germline V gene. Written as DNA, the CDR3 is TGCGCCACAGCTCGGGTGTTGGGCACTGAAGCTTTCTTT. This translates into CATARVLGTEAFF.

The genes are TRBV20-1 and TRBJ2-3, with D hard to call. This CDR3 has 11 residues. Between the trimmed V and J ends, which lost 4 bases and 9 bases, there was a span of 11 bases. The germline V gene encodes CDR1 DFQATT and CDR2 SNEGSKA (reference sequence). CDR3 amino acids: CSATVAFTQYF. DNA of the CDR3: TGCAGTGCTACAGTTGCGTTCACGCAGTATTTT.

The V and J genes are TRBV19 and TRBJ2-7; D is unresolved. CDR3 size: 14 residues. Germline V gene data show CDR1 as LNHDA and CDR2 as SQIVND (reference sequence). Deletions cut 1 base from V and 3 bases from J, with 10 bases between. CDR3 nucleotide sequence: TGTGCCAGTAGTATAGCTGTCCGAAACTACGAGCAGTACTTC. Amino acid sequence: CASSIAVRNYEQYF.

J is TRBJ2-3 and V is TRBV14; maybe TRBD1 (6 bases). The germline V gene encodes CDR1 SGHDN and CDR2 FVKESK. Trimming left V 1 base short and J 0 bases short, with 11 bases between. This CDR3 has 16 amino acids. The CDR3 spells CASSQATGSSTDTQYF. As DNA, the CDR3 is TGTGCCAGCAGCCAAGCAACAGGGTCTAGCACAGATACGCAGTATTTT.